This T cell receptor beta chain comes out of a study of blood T cell repertoires in COVID-19. Turning to the study itself: COVID-19 samples, acute and convalescent, were from the United States, Italy and Spain.

Original processing methods: Reference gene primer amplification gave estimated nucleated cell counts. Some clones are missing from TCRdb's copy, which holds only in-frame ones; the method was immunoSEQ multiplex PCR. V, J and clone size were drawn from that table, and D and trimming were deduced from the DNA. The profile covers 200,000 to 300,000 clones, with 85% appearing a single time and more than 4.5% taken by the ten largest. Patients from Seattle were sampled longitudinally, starting during active infection. The CDR3 covers 16 residues. The V end was cut by 4 bases, the J end by 0 bases, with 12 bases between. In germline, CDR1 is MGHRA, CDR2 YSYEKL.

The sequenced material came from peripheral blood. The J gene is TRBJ1-4, the V gene TRBV4-1; no clear D gene. The receptor comes from a man in his fifties with COVID-19, enrolled during active disease. DNA of the CDR3: TGCGCCAGCAGCCGGGGAGAAGGCACAACTAATGAAAAACTGTTTTTT. The encoded protein is CASSRGEGTTNEKLFF.